This is a list of T cell receptor beta chains from one sample in a study of T-cell reconstitution after alpha-beta-depleted transplantation in children. MiXCR, run by TCRdb on the PCR reads, gives a single entry per CDR3 protein. Among over 550,000 distinct CDR3 sequences listed, 10% to 13% were seen once. The starting material was PBMCs from the stem cell graft donor, obtained from the stem cell graft. These receptors came from a human donor who donated a stem cell graft to a child with acute myeloid leukemia. Both conserved end residues are part of each CDR3. Each record gives: V gene, J gene, CDR3 length, CDR3 protein.

V gene: TRBV7-6
J gene: TRBJ2-2
CDR3 length: 16
CDR3 protein: CASSRGRAAGTGELFF

V gene: TRBV12-3/TRBV12-4
J gene: TRBJ2-6
CDR3 length: 16
CDR3 protein: CASSSTGHSGANVLTF

V gene: TRBV7-2
J gene: TRBJ2-7
CDR3 length: 14
CDR3 protein: CASSGLAGVGEQYF

V gene: TRBV4-2
J gene: TRBJ2-2
CDR3 length: 16
CDR3 protein: CASSQPSGGGTGELFF

V gene: TRBV12-3/TRBV12-4
J gene: TRBJ1-1
CDR3 length: 12
CDR3 protein: CASSRTNTEAFF

V gene: TRBV5-1
J gene: TRBJ2-6
CDR3 length: 15
CDR3 protein: CASSLMRAGANVLTF

V gene: TRBV20-1
J gene: TRBJ1-2
CDR3 length: 15
CDR3 protein: CSVRPPAGKGYGYTF

V gene: TRBV3-1
J gene: TRBJ2-7
CDR3 length: 14
CDR3 protein: CASSPDGAGYEQYF

V gene: TRBV7-2
J gene: TRBJ2-7
CDR3 length: 14
CDR3 protein: CASSSGAWRQEQYF

V gene: TRBV29-1
J gene: TRBJ2-7
CDR3 length: 13
CDR3 protein: CSVQGHLSYEQYF

V gene: TRBV4-3
J gene: TRBJ1-5
CDR3 length: 16
CDR3 protein: CASSQDRGQPNQPQHF

V gene: TRBV20-1
J gene: TRBJ2-7
CDR3 length: 15
CDR3 protein: CCAREAGGPLYEQYF

V gene: TRBV11-2
J gene: TRBJ2-1
CDR3 length: 12
CDR3 protein: CASSLVGREQFF

V gene: TRBV28
J gene: TRBJ2-3
CDR3 length: 15
CDR3 protein: CASSFLERLTDTQYF

V gene: TRBV7-2
J gene: TRBJ2-3
CDR3 length: 16
CDR3 protein: CASSSDRGASTDTQYF

V gene: TRBV9
J gene: TRBJ2-1
CDR3 length: 17
CDR3 protein: CASSDPRTGEAYNEQFF

V gene: TRBV12-3/TRBV12-4
J gene: TRBJ2-3
CDR3 length: 15
CDR3 protein: CASSPQTSVADTQYF

V gene: TRBV24-1
J gene: TRBJ1-5
CDR3 length: 14
CDR3 protein: CATSGRSGNQPQHF

V gene: TRBV18
J gene: TRBJ2-7
CDR3 length: 14
CDR3 protein: CASSPTNTSPEQYF

V gene: TRBV7-9
J gene: TRBJ2-1
CDR3 length: 15
CDR3 protein: CASSFGTSGINEQFF

V gene: TRBV6-2/TRBV6-3
J gene: TRBJ2-2
CDR3 length: 19
CDR3 protein: CASSYRRTSGRARAGELFF

V gene: TRBV19
J gene: TRBJ1-2
CDR3 length: 14
CDR3 protein: CASSIPSGTYGYTF